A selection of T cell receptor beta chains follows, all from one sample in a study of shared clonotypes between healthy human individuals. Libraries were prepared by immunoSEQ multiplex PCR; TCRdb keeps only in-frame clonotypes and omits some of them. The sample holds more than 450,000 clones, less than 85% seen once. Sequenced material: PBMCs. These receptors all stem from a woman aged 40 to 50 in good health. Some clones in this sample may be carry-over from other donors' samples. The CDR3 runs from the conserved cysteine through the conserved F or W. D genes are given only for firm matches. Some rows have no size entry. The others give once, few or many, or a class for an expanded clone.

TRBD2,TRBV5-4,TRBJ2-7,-,TGTGCCAGCAGCTTAAAGAGCGGGAGTCGATACGAGCAGTACTTC,CASSLKSGSRYEQYF
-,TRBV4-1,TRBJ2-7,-,TGCGCCAGCAGCCAAGGGGACAACTACGAGCAGTACTTC,CASSQGDNYEQYF
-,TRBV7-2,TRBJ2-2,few,TGTGCCAGCAGCCTCGAAAAAAGACATAGTGACACCGGGGAGCTGTTTTTT,CASSLEKRHSDTGELFF
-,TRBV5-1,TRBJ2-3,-,TGCGCCAGCAAGATAGGGGCCCCTAGCACAGATACGCAGTATTTT,CASKIGAPSTDTQYF
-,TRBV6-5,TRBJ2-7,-,TGTGCCAGCAGTTACTCGGGCCCAGGGGACGAGCAGTACTTC,CASSYSGPGDEQYF
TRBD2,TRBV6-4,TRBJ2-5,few,TGTGCCAGCAGTGAGTTAGCGGGAGAAGGAGAGACCCAGTACTTC,CASSELAGEGETQYF
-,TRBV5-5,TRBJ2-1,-,TGTGCCAGCAGTGCGAGGTGGCTTCTCTACAATGAGCAGTTCTTC,CASSARWLLYNEQFF
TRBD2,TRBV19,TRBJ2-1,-,TGTGCCAGTAGTATCTCGGCGGGAGGGGGGAATGAGCAGTTCTTC,CASSISAGGGNEQFF
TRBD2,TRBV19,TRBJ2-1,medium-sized,TGTGCCAGTAGTAGGCTAGCGGGAGGTTTCAATGAGCAGTTCTTC,CASSRLAGGFNEQFF
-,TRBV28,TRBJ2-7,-,TGTGCCAGCAGTTTATATGCAGGCTACGAGCAGTACTTC,CASSLYAGYEQYF
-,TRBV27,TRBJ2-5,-,TGTGCCAGCAGCAACCGGGCCCAAGAGACCCAGTACTTC,CASSNRAQETQYF
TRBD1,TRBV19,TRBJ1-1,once,TGTGCCAGTAGTAAACAGGGGGATGGGGCTGAAGCTTTCTTT,CASSKQGDGAEAFF
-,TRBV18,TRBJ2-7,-,TGTGCCAGCTCATCCCGGTCGGACGAGCAGTACTTC,CASSSRSDEQYF
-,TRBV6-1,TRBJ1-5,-,TGTGCCAGCGCCCCCAACTACAGTAGCAATCAGCCCCAGCATTTT,CASAPNYSSNQPQHF
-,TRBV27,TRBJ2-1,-,TGTGCCAGCGCCAAGGGCGGTCTCGGGTACAATGAGCAGTTCTTC,CASAKGGLGYNEQFF
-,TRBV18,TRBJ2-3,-,TGTGCCAGCTCACCCCGAACAGAGGCCTGGGGAGATACGCAGTATTTT,CASSPRTEAWGDTQYF
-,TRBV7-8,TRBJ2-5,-,TGTGCCAGCAATCTCGAAGGGGGGAGAGGGGAGACCCAGTACTTC,CASNLEGGRGETQYF
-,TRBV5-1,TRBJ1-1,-,TGCGCCAGCAAGGGCACCCGGAACACTGAAGCTTTCTTT,CASKGTRNTEAFF
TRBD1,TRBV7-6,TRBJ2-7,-,TGTGCCAGCAGCTTAGTGGACAGGGGGATCGTCTACGAGCAGTACTTC,CASSLVDRGIVYEQYF